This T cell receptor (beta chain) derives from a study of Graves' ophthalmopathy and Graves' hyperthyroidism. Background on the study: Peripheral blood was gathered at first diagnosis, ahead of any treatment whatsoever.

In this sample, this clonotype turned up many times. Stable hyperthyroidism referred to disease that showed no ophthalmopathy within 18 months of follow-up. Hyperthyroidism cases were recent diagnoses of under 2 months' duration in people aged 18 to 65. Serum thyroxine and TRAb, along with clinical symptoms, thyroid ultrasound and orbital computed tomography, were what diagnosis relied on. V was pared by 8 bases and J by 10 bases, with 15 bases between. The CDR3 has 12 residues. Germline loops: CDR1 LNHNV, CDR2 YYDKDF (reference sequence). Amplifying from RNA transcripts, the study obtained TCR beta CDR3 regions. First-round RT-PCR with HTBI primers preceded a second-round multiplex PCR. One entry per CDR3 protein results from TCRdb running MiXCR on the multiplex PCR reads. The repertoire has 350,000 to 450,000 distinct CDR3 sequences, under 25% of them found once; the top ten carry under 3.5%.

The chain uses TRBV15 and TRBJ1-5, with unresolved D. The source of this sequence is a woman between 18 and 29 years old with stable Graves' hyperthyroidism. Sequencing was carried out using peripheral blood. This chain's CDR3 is CATASGVGPQHF. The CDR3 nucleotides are TGTGCCACCGCGAGCGGTGTAGGACCCCAGCATTTT.